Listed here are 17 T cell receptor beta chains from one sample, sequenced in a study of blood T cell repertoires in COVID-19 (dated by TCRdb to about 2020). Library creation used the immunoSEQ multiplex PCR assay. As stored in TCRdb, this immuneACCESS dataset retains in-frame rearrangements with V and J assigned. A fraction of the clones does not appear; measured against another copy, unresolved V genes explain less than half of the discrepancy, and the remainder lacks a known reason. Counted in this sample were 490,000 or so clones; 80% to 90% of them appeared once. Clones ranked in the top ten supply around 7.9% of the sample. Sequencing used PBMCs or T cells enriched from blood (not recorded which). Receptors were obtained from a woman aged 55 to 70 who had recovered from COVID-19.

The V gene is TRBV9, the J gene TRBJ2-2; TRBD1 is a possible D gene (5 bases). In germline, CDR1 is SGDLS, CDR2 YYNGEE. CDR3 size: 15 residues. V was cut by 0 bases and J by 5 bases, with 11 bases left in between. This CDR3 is CASSVELTVTGELFF. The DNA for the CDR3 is TGTGCCAGCAGCGTAGAGTTGACAGTTACCGGGGAGCTGTTTTTT.

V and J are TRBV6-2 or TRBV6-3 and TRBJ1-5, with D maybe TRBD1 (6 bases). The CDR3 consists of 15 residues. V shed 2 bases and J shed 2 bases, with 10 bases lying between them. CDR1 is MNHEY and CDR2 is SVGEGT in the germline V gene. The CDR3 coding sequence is TGTGCCAGCAGTTACCGGGGGGCCGGCAATCAGCCCCAGCATTTT. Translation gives CASSYRGAGNQPQHF.

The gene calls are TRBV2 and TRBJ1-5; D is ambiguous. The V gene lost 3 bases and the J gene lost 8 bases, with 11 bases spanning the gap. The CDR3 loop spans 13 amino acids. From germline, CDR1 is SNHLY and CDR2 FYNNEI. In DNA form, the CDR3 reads TGTGCCAGCAGTGACATAGTCCAGGAGCCCCAGCATTTT. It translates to CASSDIVQEPQHF.

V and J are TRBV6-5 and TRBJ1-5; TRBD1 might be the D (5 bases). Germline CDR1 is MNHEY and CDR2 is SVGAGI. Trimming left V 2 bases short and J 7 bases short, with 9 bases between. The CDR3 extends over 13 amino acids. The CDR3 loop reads CASSYAGGQPQHF. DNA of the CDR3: TGTGCCAGCAGTTACGCCGGGGGGCAGCCCCAGCATTTT.

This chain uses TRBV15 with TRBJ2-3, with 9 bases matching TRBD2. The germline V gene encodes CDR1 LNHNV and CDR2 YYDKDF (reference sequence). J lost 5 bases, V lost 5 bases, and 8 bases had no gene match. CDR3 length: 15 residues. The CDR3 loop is CATSQGGGAVDTQYF. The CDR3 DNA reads TGTGCCACCAGCCAGGGCGGGGGGGCTGTAGATACGCAGTATTTT. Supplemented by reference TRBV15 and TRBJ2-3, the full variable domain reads DAMVIQNPRYQVTQFGKPVTLSCSQTLNHNVMYWYQQKSSQAPKLLFHYYDKDFNNEADTPDNFQSRRPNTSFCFLDIRSPGLGDTAMYLCATSQGGGAVDTQYFGPGTRLTVL.

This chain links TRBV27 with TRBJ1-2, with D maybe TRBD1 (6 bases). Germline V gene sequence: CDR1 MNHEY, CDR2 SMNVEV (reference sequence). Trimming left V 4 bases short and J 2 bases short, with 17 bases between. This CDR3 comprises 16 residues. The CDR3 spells CASSSKSGTPNYGYTF. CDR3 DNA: TGTGCCAGCAGTTCAAAATCCGGGACACCAAACTATGGCTACACCTTC.

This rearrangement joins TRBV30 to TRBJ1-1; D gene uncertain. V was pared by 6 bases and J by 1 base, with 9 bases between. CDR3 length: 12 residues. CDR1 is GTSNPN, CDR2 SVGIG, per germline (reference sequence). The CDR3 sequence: CACKTGNTEAFF. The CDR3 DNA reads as TGTGCCTGCAAGACGGGGAACACTGAAGCTTTCTTT.

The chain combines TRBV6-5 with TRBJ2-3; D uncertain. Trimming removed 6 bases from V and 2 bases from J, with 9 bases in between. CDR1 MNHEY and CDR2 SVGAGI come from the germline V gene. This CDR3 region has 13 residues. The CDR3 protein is CASRSPTTDTQYF. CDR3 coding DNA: TGTGCCAGCAGGAGTCCCACCACAGATACGCAGTATTTT.

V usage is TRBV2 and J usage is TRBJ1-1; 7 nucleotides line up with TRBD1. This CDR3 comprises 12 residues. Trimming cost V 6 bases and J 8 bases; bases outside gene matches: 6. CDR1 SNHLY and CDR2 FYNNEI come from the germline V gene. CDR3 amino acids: CASRGRGQEAFF. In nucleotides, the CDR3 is TGTGCCAGCAGGGGTAGGGGGCAAGAAGCTTTCTTT.

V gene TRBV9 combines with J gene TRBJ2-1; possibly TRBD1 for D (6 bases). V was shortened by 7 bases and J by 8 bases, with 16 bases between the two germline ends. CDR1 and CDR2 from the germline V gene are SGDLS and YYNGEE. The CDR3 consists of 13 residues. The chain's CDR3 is CASARGYQDEQFF. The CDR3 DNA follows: TGTGCCAGCGCCAGGGGCTATCAGGATGAGCAGTTCTTC.

The CDR3 protein is CASSQVTGGSGNTIYF. As DNA, the CDR3 is TGTGCCAGCAGCCAAGTCACAGGGGGCTCCGGGAACACCATATATTTT. The chain combines TRBV3-1 (or the pseudogene TRBV3-2) with TRBJ1-3, with 9 bases that match TRBD1. Germline lookup yields CDR1 LGHDT and CDR2 YNNKEL (reference sequence). J lost 7 bases, V lost 1 base, and 8 bases had no gene match. The CDR3 has 16 amino acids.

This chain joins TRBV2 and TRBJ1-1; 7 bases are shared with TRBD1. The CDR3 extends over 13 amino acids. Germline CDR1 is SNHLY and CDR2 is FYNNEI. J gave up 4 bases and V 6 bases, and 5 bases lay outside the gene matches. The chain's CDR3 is CASRNRGTTEAFF. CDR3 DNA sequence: TGTGCCAGCAGGAACAGGGGTACCACTGAAGCTTTCTTT. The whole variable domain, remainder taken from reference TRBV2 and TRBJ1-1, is EPEVTQTPSHQVTQMGQEVILRCVPISNHLYFYWYRQILGQKVEFLVSFYNNEISEKSEIFDDQFSVERPDGSNFTLKIRSTKLEDSAMYFCASRNRGTTEAFFGQGTRLTVV.

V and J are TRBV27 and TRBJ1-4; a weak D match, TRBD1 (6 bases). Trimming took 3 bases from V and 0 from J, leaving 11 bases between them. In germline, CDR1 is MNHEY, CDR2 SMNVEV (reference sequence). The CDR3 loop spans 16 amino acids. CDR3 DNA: TGTGCCAGCAGTTTGAGGGGGTCAACAACTAATGAAAAACTGTTTTTT. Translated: CASSLRGSTTNEKLFF.

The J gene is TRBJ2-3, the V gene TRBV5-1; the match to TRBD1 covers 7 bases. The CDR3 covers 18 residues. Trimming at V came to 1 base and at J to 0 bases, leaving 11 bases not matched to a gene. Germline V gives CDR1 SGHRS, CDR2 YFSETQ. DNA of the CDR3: TGCGCCAGCAGCTTGTCCCGGGACAGCCTCTCTAGCACAGATACGCAGTATTTT. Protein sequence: CASSLSRDSLSSTDTQYF.

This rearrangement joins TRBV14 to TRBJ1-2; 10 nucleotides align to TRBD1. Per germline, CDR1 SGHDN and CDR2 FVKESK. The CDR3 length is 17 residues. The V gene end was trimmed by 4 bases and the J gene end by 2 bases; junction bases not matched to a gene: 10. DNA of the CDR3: TGTGCCAGCAGCCCTTGGGACAGGGGAATTTCAAACTATGGCTACACCTTC. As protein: CASSPWDRGISNYGYTF.

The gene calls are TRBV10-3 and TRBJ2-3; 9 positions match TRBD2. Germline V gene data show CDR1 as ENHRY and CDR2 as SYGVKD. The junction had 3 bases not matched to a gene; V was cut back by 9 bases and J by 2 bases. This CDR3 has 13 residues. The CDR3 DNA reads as TGTGCCATTTCTAGCGGGGTCACAGATACGCAGTATTTT. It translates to CAISSGVTDTQYF.

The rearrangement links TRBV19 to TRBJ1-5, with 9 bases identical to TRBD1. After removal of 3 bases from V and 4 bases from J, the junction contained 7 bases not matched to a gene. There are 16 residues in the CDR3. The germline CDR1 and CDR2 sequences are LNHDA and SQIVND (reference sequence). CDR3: CASSIPGTGRNQPQHF. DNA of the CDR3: TGTGCCAGTAGTATCCCCGGGACAGGGAGAAATCAGCCCCAGCATTTT.